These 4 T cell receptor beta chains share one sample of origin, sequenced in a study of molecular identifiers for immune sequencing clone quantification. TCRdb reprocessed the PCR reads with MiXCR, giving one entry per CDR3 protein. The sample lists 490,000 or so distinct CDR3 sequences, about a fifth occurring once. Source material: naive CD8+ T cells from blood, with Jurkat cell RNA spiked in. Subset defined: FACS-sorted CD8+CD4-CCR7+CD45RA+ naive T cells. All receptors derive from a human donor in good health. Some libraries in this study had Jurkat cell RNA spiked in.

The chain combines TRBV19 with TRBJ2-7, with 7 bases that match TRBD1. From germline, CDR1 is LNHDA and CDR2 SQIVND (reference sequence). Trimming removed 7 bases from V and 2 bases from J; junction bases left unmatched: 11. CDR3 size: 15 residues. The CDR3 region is CASTGDSSRAYEQYF. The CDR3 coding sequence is TGTGCCAGTACCGGGGACAGTTCTCGGGCCTACGAGCAGTACTTC. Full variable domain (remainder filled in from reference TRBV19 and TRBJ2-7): DGGITQSPKYLFRKEGQNVTLSCEQNLNHDAMYWYRQDPGQGLRLIYYSQIVNDFQKGDIAEGYSVSREKKESFPLTVTSAQKNPTAFYLCASTGDSSRAYEQYFGPGTRLTVT.

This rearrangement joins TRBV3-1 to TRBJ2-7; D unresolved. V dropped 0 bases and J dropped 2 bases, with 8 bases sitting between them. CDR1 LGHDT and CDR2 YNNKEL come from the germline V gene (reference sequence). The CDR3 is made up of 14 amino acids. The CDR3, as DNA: TGTGCCAGCAGCCAAGATTTCGCTCCCTACGAGCAGTACTTC. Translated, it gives CASSQDFAPYEQYF.

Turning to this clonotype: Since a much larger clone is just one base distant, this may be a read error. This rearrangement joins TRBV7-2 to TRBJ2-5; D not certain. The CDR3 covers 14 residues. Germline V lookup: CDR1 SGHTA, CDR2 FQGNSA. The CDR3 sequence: CASSLVGSQDTQYF. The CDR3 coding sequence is TGTGCCAGCAGCTTAGTCGGCAGCCAAGATACCCAGTACTTC. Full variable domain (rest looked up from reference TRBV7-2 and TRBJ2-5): GAGVSQSPSNKVTEKGKDVELRCDPISGHTALYWYRQSLGQGLEFLIYFQGNSAPDKSGLPSDRFSAERTGGSVSTLTIQRTQQEDSAVYLCASSLVGSQDTQYFGPGTRLLVL.

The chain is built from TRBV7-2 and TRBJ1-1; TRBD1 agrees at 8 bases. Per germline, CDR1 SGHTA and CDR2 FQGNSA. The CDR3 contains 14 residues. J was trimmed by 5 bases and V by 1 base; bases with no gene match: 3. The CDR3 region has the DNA TGTGCCAGCAGCTTAGAGACAGGGGTTACTGAAGCTTTCTTT. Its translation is CASSLETGVTEAFF.